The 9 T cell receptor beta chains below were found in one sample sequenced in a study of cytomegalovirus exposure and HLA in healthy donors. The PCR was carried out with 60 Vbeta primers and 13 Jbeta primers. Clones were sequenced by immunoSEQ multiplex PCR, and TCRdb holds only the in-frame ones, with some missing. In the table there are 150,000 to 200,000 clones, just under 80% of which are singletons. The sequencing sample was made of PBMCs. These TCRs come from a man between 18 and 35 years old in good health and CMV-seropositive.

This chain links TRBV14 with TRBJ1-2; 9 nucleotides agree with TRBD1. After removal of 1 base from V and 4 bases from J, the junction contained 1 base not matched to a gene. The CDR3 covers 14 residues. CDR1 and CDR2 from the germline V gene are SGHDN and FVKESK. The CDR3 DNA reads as TGTGCCAGCAGCCAAGGACAGGGGGTCTATGGCTACACCTTC. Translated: CASSQGQGVYGYTF.

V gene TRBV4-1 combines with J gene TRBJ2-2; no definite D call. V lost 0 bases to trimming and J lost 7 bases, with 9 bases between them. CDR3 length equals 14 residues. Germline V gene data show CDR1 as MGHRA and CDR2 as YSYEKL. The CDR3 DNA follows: TGCGCCAGCAGCCAAGAGTCGCGTCTCGGGGAGCTGTTTTTT. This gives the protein CASSQESRLGELFF.

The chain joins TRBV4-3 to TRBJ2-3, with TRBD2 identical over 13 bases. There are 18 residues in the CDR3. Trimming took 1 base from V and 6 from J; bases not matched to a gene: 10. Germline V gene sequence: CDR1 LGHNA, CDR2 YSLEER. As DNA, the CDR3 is TGCGCCAGCAGCCAAGTCGGACTAGCGGGAGCCATAGCGGATACGCAGTATTTT. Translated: CASSQVGLAGAIADTQYF.

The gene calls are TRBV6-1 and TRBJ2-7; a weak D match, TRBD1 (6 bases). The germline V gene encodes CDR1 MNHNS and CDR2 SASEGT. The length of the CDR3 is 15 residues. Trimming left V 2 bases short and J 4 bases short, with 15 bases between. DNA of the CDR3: TGTGCCAGCAGTGAAAGGCGGACAGCCAGGTACGAGCAGTACTTC. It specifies CASSERRTARYEQYF.

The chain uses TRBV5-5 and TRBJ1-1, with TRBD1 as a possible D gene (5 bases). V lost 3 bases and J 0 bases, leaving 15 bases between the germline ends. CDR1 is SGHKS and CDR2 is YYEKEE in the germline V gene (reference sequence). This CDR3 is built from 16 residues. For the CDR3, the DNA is TGTGCCAGCAGCTCAAGACAGAACAGCCTGAACACTGAAGCTTTCTTT. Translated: CASSSRQNSLNTEAFF.

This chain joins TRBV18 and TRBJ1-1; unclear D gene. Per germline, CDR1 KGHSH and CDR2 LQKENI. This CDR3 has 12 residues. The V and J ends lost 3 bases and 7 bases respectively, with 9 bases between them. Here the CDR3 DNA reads TGTGCCAGCTCACCGCCGGGATTTGAAGCTTTCTTT. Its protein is CASSPPGFEAFF.

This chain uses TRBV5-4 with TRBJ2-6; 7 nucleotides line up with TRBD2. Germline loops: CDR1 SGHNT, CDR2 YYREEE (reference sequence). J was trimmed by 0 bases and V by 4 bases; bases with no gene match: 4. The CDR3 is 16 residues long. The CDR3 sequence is CASSLSGHSGANVLTF. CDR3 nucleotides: TGTGCCAGCAGCCTTAGCGGGCACTCTGGGGCCAACGTCCTGACTTTC.

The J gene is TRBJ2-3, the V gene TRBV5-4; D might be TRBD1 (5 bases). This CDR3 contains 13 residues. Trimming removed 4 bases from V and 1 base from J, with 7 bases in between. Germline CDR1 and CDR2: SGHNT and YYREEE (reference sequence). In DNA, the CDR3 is TGTGCCAGCAGCACGACAGGCACAGATACGCAGTATTTT. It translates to CASSTTGTDTQYF.

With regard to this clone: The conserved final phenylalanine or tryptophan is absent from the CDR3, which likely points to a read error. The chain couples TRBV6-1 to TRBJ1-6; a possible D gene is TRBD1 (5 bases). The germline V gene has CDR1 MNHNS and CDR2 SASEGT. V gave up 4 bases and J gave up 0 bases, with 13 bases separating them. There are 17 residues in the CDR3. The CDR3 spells CASSVLKGYSYNSPLHL. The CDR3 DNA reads TGTGCCAGCAGTGTACTTAAGGGGTACTCCTATAATTCACCCCTCCACCTT.